This TCR beta chain was recorded in a study of shared clonotypes between healthy human individuals (dated by TCRdb to the early 2020s). Background on the whole study: The cohort included a few men and a couple of women between 18 and 49 years of age. Leukapheresis yielded between about 0.94 and 8.9 billion PBMCs per donor. To estimate repertoire size and how much clonotypes are shared between individuals, the study performed deep sequencing of blood TCR repertoires from a handful of healthy adults. To increase sequencing depth and limit assay-specific biases, TCR repertoire library preparation and sequencing were carried out by different laboratories using diverse techniques. Broad study findings and their caveats: Based on pairwise subsampling, the degree of clonotype sharing among donors was expected to be affected by sequencing depth. Because the study included a small number of donors, the genetic and exposure-history diversity represented was limited. Only blood was sampled, and tissue TCR repertoires likely differ from those in blood.

V is reduced by 3 bases and J by 4 bases, leaving a spacing of 15 bases between them. CDR1 and CDR2 (SQVTM, ANQGSEA) derive from the germline V gene. Spanning cysteine to phenylalanine, the CDR3 consists of 14 amino acids. Only the CDR3 DNA stays, 42 bases, in frame from base 1. TCR CDR3 regions were amplified from genomic DNA by multiplex PCR using the deep immunoSEQ assay. Extracted genomic DNA from each cell subset was spread evenly across all wells of several immunoSEQ 96-well plates, with each plate serving as a replicate. For unsorted PBMC, approximately 300 ng of genomic DNA, equivalent to about 30,000 T cell genomes, went into each replicate PCR. Unsorted PBMC genomic DNA was sequenced across ten immunoSEQ deep assay plates. Purified libraries were quantified with a Qubit 3.0 fluorometer, sized on a Bioanalyzer 2100, and re-quantified with the KAPA Library Quantification kit. Every immunoSEQ 96-well plate was sequenced on a separate single-read 150-cycle Illumina NextSeq 550 flow cell. Processing in the source paper ran as follows. The immunoSEQ output contained only junctional sequences without quality scores, so filtering could not match that applied to full-length reads. To assign V/J genes and CDR3, sequences were annotated using PyIR, a Python wrapper for IgBLAST v1.9, with IMGT germline references. Any read was removed if the V/J assignment was weak (E-value above 1e-6), the CDR3 was missing, or the read contained stop codons, out-of-frame junctions, or ambiguous translated residues. V3J clonotypes were defined as sequences sharing the same inferred V gene, J gene, and CDR3 amino acid sequence. The percentage overlap between two repertoires was calculated by dividing the number of shared unique clonotypes by the size of the smaller repertoire. Repertoire richness was assessed with RTK rarefaction, the Chao1 estimator, and Recon v2.1 estimates of unobserved clonotypes. Sourced from immuneACCESS, this table was stored by TCRdb with only in-frame sequences that have V and J called. A share of the clones is absent; for the studies checked, an unresolved V gene accounts for under half, and the remainder has no known explanation. That table is the source of V, J and clone size, and D and trimming were worked out from the DNA. The sample profile shows 450,000 to 600,000 clones; around 74% of them were found once. The ten largest clones add up to 13% of the sample.

The donors were healthy, HIV-negative adults who had no recently reported acute infections or vaccinations. Every donor was a Caucasian adult residing in Nashville, Tennessee, USA. For unsorted samples, 85 million to 100 million PBMCs were counted, and genomic DNA was extracted using the QIAamp DNA Blood Mini kit. After blood collection by leukapheresis, PBMCs were isolated using Ficoll-Histopaque density gradient centrifugation and then cryopreserved in the vapor phase of liquid nitrogen. About this clone itself: The clone's antigen remains unknown. Base qualities are not recorded, but no much larger clone differs from it by a single base.

The receptor comes from a woman between 40 and 55 years old in good health. Some clones in this sample may be carry-over from other donors' samples. The sample comprised PBMCs. The rearrangement joined TRBV29-1 to TRBJ1-2, and TRBD1 may be the D gene, going by 5 matching bases. The nucleotide sequence is given as TGCAGCGTTGACAAAACCGACAGTCTCTATGGCTACACCTTC. It is translated as CSVDKTDSLYGYTF.